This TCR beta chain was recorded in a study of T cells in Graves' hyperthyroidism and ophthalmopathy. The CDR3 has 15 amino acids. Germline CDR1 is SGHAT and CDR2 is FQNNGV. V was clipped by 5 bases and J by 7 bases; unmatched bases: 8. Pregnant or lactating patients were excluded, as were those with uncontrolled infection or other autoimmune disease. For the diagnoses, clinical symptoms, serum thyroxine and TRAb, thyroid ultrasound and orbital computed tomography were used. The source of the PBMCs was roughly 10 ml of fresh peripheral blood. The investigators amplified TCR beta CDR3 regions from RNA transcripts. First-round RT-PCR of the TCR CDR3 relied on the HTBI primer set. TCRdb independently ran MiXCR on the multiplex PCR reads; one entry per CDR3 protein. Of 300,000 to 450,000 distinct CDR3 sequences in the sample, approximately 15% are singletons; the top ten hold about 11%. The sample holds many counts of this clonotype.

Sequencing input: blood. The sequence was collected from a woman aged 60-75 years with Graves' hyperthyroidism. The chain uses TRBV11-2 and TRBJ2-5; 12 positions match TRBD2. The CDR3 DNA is TGTGCCAGCAGCACGGGACTAGCGGGCGCCGGGACCCAGTACTTC. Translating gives CASSTGLAGAGTQYF. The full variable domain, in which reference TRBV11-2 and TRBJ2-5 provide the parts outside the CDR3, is EAGVAQSPRYKIIEKRQSVAFWCNPISGHATLYWYQQILGQGPKLLIQFQNNGVVDDSQLPKDRFSAERLKGVDSTLKIQPAKLEDSAVYLCASSTGLAGAGTQYFGPGTRLLVL.